This is a list of T cell receptor beta chains from one sample in a study of cytomegalovirus exposure and HLA in healthy donors. Some clones are missing from TCRdb's copy, which holds only in-frame ones; the method was immunoSEQ multiplex PCR. The sample includes 90,000 to 150,000 clones, over 60% of them seen just once. Sample: PBMCs. All receptors come from a female donor in good health and CMV-seronegative. Each CDR3 is given with its conserved first and last residue. The D gene is left open where the match is weak. Clone size is given for some rows only: seen once, a few or many times, or a class if the clone is expanded.

v_call	j_call	clone_size	d_call	cdr3_nt	cdr3_aa
TRBV30	TRBJ1-2	once	NA	TGTGCCTGGAGTGGCGGGGGTGGCTACACCTTC	CAWSGGGGYTF
TRBV9	TRBJ2-5	few	NA	TGTGCCAGTTGCGTGGGAGGGGGGGCGGCAGAGACCCAGTACTTC	CASCVGGGAAETQYF
TRBV18	TRBJ1-4	NA	NA	TGTGCCAGCTCACCGGGGTCTAGCGAAAAACTGTTTTTT	CASSPGSSEKLFF
TRBV6-5	TRBJ1-1	NA	TRBD1	TGTGCCAGCAGTACAGGGGGCTCAGTCACTGAAGCTTTCTTT	CASSTGGSVTEAFF
TRBV15	TRBJ1-4	NA	NA	TGTGCCACCAGCAGAGAACCGGGCAGGGTAAATGAAAAACTGTTTTTT	CATSREPGRVNEKLFF
TRBV5-4	TRBJ2-7	NA	TRBD1	TGTGCCAGCGGAAGGGCTACAGGGGGTTTTTACGAGCAGTACTTC	CASGRATGGFYEQYF
TRBV11-2	TRBJ1-1	NA	NA	TGTGCCAGCAGCTTACCCGGGAGAAACACTGAAGCTTTCTTT	CASSLPGRNTEAFF
TRBV5-6	TRBJ2-7	NA	TRBD2	TGTGCCAGCAGCTTGTTCACTAGCGGGGACTCCTACGAGCAGTACTTC	CASSLFTSGDSYEQYF
TRBV7-2	TRBJ1-1	NA	TRBD1	TGTGCCAGCAGCTCTTCCGGGACAGGGGGCTTGGGTGAAGCTTTCTTT	CASSSSGTGGLGEAFF
TRBV7-9	TRBJ2-7	once	NA	TGTGCCAGCAGCTTAGCCGGGGACTCCTACGAGCAGTACTTC	CASSLAGDSYEQYF
TRBV27	TRBJ1-1	NA	NA	TGTGCCAGCAGTTTAGCGGGGGTCACTGAAGCTTTCTTT	CASSLAGVTEAFF
TRBV9	TRBJ2-2	NA	TRBD1	TGTGCCAGCAGCCTCAGACAGGGGCCCGGGGAGCTGTTTTTT	CASSLRQGPGELFF
TRBV30	TRBJ1-3	NA	NA	TGTGCCTGGGGAGGTAGTAACACCATATATTTT	CAWGGSNTIYF
TRBV7-9	TRBJ2-3	few	NA	TGTGCCAGCAGCTTAGATACAGAGTTTACGCAGTATTTT	CASSLDTEFTQYF
TRBV29-1	TRBJ1-3	NA	TRBD1	TGCAGCGTTGAAACTACCGGGACAGATGGTGGAAACACCATATATTTT	CSVETTGTDGGNTIYF
TRBV5-5	TRBJ1-1	NA	TRBD1	TGTGCCAGTTCGAGACTTTTAGGGGGCGTTCGTACTGAAGCTTTCTTT	CASSRLLGGVRTEAFF
TRBV4-2	TRBJ2-2	NA	TRBD2	TGTGCCAGCAGCCAACAAACCGGGACTAGGGGCACCGGGGAGCTGTTTTTT	CASSQQTGTRGTGELFF
TRBV13	TRBJ2-1	NA	NA	TGTGCCAGCAGCCGACGGGGGGCTGAGAATGAGCAGTTCTTC	CASSRRGAENEQFF
TRBV2	TRBJ2-3	NA	TRBD2	TGTGCCAGCAGTCAGGTAGCGGGGCGCACAGATACGCAGTATTTT	CASSQVAGRTDTQYF
TRBV10-3	TRBJ2-3	NA	NA	TGTGCCATCAGTGAGTCGGCGGGGGCCACAGATACGCAGTATTTT	CAISESAGATDTQYF
TRBV2	TRBJ2-3	once	TRBD2	TGTGCCAGCCGACTAGCGGGGGGCACAGATACGCAGTATTTT	CASRLAGGTDTQYF
TRBV6-1	TRBJ2-7	NA	TRBD2	TGTGCCAGCAGCCGCGGGGGATCCTACGAGCAGTACTTC	CASSRGGSYEQYF
TRBV9	TRBJ1-5	NA	NA	TGTGCCAGCAGCGGGCCTACAGGGAGCAATCAGCCCCAGCATTTT	CASSGPTGSNQPQHF
TRBV19	TRBJ1-1	NA	NA	TGTGCCAGCTTCCGCCAGGGCGTAGGTGGCACTGAAGCTTTCTTT	CASFRQGVGGTEAFF
TRBV4-1	TRBJ2-7	NA	NA	TGCGCCAGCAGCCTCCGACTAGTCGGCTACGAGCAGTACTTC	CASSLRLVGYEQYF
TRBV4-3	TRBJ2-1	NA	TRBD2	TGCGCCAGCAGCCAAGATCATCCAGCGGGGGAGGGCAATGAGCAGTTCTTC	CASSQDHPAGEGNEQFF
TRBV7-3	TRBJ1-1	NA	NA	TGTGCCAGCAGCCTTGGGGGGGGGCAGAGCATGAACACTGAAGCTTTCTTT	CASSLGGGQSMNTEAFF
TRBV5-1	TRBJ1-1	few	NA	TGCGCCAGCAGCTTGGATGGCGGGAACACTGAAGCTTTCTTT	CASSLDGGNTEAFF
TRBV7-8	TRBJ1-4	NA	TRBD1	TGTGCCAGCAGCTTAAGCAGGGGGTCTAATGAAAAACTGTTTTTT	CASSLSRGSNEKLFF
TRBV6-6	TRBJ1-5	NA	NA	TGTGCCAGCAGTTGGACTCAGGCGGGCAATCAGCCCCAGCATTTT	CASSWTQAGNQPQHF
TRBV7-9	TRBJ2-2	NA	NA	TGTGCCAGCAGCTTAGACTCGGTGGCCGGGGAGCTGTTTTTT	CASSLDSVAGELFF
TRBV5-4	TRBJ1-1	few	NA	TGTGCCAGCAGCTTGGGGGGCGTAAGTCTGAACACTGAAGCTTTCTTT	CASSLGGVSLNTEAFF
TRBV5-6	TRBJ1-2	NA	NA	TGTGCCAGCAGCTTGGGCTCGACAGTTCTGACTAACTATGGCTACACCTTC	CASSLGSTVLTNYGYTF
TRBV7-2	TRBJ2-1	NA	TRBD1	TGTGCCAGCAAGGGACAGAGCCCCTACAATGAGCAGTTCTTC	CASKGQSPYNEQFF
TRBV25-1	TRBJ1-1	NA	NA	TGTGCCAGCAGTGAAGATAAGGGGCTGAACACTGAAGCTTTCTTT	CASSEDKGLNTEAFF
TRBV7-9	TRBJ2-7	once	NA	TGTGCCAGCAGCTTAGGGGGCGTTAACTACGAGCAGTACTTC	CASSLGGVNYEQYF
TRBV11-2	TRBJ1-2	NA	NA	TGTGCCAGCAGCTTCGTACGTTCGGCATTTGGGAGCTATGGCTACACCTTC	CASSFVRSAFGSYGYTF
TRBV5-4	TRBJ2-7	NA	NA	TGTGCCAGCAGCGGAGCTCTAGGCTACGAGCAGTACTTC	CASSGALGYEQYF
TRBV7-2	TRBJ2-1	NA	NA	TGTGCCAGCAGCTTAGGAGGGGGACAAGATGAGCAGTTCTTC	CASSLGGGQDEQFF
TRBV4-3	TRBJ1-2	NA	NA	TGCGCCAGCAGCCAAGACAAGTCGGGAATCCACGACTATGGCTACACCTTC	CASSQDKSGIHDYGYTF
TRBV27	TRBJ2-7	NA	NA	TGTGCCAGCAGCGCAGGGTCCTACGAGCAGTACTTC	CASSAGSYEQYF
TRBV5-1	TRBJ2-1	NA	NA	TGCGCCAGCAGCTTGGCGGCGGCGAGCTCCTACAATGAGCAGTTCTTC	CASSLAAASSYNEQFF
TRBV4-3	TRBJ1-5	few	TRBD1	TGCGCCAGCAGCCAAGCTAACAGGGGAGACGAGCATTTT	CASSQANRGDEHF
TRBV5-1	TRBJ2-2	NA	NA	TGCGCCAGCAGCTCCTCAGGGATGGCAAAAACCGGGGAGCTGTTTTTT	CASSSSGMAKTGELFF
TRBV5-6	TRBJ2-6	NA	NA	TGTGCCAGCAGCTTGGCAGGGGTCGACGACTCTGGGGCCAACGTCCTGACTTTC	CASSLAGVDDSGANVLTF
TRBV21-1	TRBJ2-7	few	NA	TGTGCCAGCAGCGAGGCCGGGACAGGGGACTACGAGCAGTACTTC	CASSEAGTGDYEQYF
TRBV13	TRBJ1-2	NA	NA	TGTGCCAGCAGCTTGGTGGCCTGGGGCCAGGAGATCTATGGCTACACCTTC	CASSLVAWGQEIYGYTF
TRBV19	TRBJ1-1	NA	TRBD1	TGTGCCAGTAGTATTCAAGGGACAGGGGAAGCTTTCTTT	CASSIQGTGEAFF
TRBV30	TRBJ1-1	once	TRBD1	TGTGCCGCCGGACAGGGCCAAAGAGAAGCTTTCTTT	CAAGQGQREAFF
TRBV25-1	TRBJ2-5	NA	TRBD1	TGTGCCAGCAGTGCCACACTGACAGGGACACAAGAGACCCAGTACTTC	CASSATLTGTQETQYF
TRBV7-8	TRBJ2-1	NA	TRBD2	TGTGCCAGCAGCCGGGGAGGGACTAACTACAATGAGCAGTTCTTC	CASSRGGTNYNEQFF